The TCR beta chain under discussion was sequenced for a study of blood T cell repertoires in COVID-19. Study overall: Acute and convalescent COVID-19 samples came from the United States, Italy and Spain. PBMCs, B-cell-depleted T cells, or T cells were the source of the cDNA or gDNA that made up the material.

Clones were sequenced by immunoSEQ multiplex PCR, and TCRdb holds only the in-frame ones, with some missing. Altogether about 77,000 clones are present, 75% to 85% being singletons, with the ten largest covering around 4.8%. Trimming took 4 bases from V and 0 from J; bases not matched to a gene: 10. Germline V gives CDR1 SGHRS, CDR2 YFSETQ. This CDR3 is built from 18 residues. This sequence originates from a woman aged 70-85 years with acute or convalescent COVID-19. The material sequenced was peripheral blood. This chain uses TRBV5-1 with TRBJ1-4; TRBD1 agrees at 9 bases. Here the CDR3 DNA reads TGCGCCAGCAGCACCCGGACAGGGGCAACAGCAACTAATGAAAAACTGTTTTTT. It is translated as CASSTRTGATATNEKLFF.